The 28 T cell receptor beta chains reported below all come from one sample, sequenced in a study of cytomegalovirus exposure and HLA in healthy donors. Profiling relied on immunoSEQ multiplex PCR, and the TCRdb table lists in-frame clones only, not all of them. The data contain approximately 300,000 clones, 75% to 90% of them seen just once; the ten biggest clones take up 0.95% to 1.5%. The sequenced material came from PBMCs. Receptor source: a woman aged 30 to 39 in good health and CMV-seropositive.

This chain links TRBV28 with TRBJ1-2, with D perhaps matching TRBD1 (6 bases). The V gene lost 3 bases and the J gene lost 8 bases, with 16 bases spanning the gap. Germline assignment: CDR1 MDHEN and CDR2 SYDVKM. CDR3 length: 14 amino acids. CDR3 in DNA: TGTGCCAGCAGTTTTGGCAGGGGCCTTAGAGGCTACACCTTC. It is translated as CASSFGRGLRGYTF.

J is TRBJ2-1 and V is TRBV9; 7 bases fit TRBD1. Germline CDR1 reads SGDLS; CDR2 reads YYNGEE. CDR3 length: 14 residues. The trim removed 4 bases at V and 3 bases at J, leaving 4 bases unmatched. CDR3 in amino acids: CASSSRDSYNEQFF. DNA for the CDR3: TGTGCCAGCAGCAGCCGGGACAGCTACAATGAGCAGTTCTTC.

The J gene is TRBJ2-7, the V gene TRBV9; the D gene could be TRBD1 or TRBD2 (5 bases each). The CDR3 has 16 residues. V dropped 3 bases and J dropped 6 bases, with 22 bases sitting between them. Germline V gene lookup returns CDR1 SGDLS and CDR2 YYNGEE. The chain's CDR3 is CASSAGSGTVSGEQYF. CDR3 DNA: TGTGCCAGCAGCGCGGGCTCCGGGACGGTCTCCGGCGAGCAGTACTTC. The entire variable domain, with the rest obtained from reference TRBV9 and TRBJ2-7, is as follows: DSGVTQTPKHLITATGQRVTLRCSPRSGDLSVYWYQQSLDQGLQFLIQYYNGEERAKGNILERFSAQQFPDLHSELNLSSLELGDSALYFCASSAGSGTVSGEQYFGPGTRLTVT.

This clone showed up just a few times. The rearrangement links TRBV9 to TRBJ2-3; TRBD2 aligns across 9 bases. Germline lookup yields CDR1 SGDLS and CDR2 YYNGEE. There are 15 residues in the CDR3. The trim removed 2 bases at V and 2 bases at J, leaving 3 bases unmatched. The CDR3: CASSVSGRDTDTQYF. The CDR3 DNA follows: TGTGCCAGCAGCGTTAGCGGGAGAGACACAGATACGCAGTATTTT.

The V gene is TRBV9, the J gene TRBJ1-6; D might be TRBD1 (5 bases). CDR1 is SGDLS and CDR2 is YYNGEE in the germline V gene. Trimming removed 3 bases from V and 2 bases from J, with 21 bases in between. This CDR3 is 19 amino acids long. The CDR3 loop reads CASSAEARTGETYNSPLHF. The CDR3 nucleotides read TGTGCCAGCAGCGCGGAGGCCAGGACGGGGGAAACCTATAATTCACCCCTCCACTTT.

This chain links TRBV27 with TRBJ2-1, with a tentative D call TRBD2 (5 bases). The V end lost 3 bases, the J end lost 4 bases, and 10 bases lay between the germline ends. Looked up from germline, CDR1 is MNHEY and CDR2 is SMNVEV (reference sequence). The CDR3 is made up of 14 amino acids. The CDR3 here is CASSFGGDYNEQFF. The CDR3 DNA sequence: TGTGCCAGCAGTTTTGGAGGCGATTACAATGAGCAGTTCTTC.

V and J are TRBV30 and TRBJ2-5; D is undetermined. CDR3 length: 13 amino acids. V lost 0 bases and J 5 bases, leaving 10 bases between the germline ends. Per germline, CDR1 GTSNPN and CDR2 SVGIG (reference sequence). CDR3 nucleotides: TGTGCCTGGAGTGTCATAGTTGGGGAGACCCAGTACTTC. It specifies CAWSVIVGETQYF.

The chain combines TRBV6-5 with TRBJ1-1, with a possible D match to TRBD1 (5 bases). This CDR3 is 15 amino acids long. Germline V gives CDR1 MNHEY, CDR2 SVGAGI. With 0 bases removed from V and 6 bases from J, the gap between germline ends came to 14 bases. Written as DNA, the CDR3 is TGTGCCAGCAGTTACTCCTTTAGGGTGGGGGCTGAAGCTTTCTTT. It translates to CASSYSFRVGAEAFF.

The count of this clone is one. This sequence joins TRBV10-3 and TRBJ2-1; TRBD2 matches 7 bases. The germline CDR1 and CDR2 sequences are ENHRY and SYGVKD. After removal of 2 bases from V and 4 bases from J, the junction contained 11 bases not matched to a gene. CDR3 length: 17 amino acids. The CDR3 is CAISEQVPGLLYNEQFF. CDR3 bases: TGTGCCATCAGTGAGCAGGTACCGGGACTACTATACAATGAGCAGTTCTTC.

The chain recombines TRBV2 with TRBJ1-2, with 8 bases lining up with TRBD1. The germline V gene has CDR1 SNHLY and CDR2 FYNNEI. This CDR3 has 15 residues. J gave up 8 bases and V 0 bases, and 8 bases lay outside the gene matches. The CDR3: CASSEAGWTGPGYTF. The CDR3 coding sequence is TGTGCCAGCAGTGAAGCGGGATGGACAGGGCCCGGCTACACCTTC.

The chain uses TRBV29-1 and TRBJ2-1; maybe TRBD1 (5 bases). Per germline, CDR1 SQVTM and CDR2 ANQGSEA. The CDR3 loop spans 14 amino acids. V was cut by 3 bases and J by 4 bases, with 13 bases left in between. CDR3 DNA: TGCAGCGTTGATTTGGACAACCGATACAATGAGCAGTTCTTC. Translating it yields CSVDLDNRYNEQFF.

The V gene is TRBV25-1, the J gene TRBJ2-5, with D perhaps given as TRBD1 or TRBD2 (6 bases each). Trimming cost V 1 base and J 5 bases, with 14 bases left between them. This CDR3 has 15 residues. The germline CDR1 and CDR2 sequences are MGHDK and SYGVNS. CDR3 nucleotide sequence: TGTGCCAGCAGTGAATTGGGGGGCCGAGGGGAGACCCAGTACTTC. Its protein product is CASSELGGRGETQYF.

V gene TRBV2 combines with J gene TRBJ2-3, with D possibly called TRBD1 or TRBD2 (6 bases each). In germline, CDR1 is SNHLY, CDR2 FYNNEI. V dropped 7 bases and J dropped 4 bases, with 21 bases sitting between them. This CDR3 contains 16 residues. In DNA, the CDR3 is TGTGCCAGCAATCTCTGGAGGGGGAGTGTTTCAGATACGCAGTATTTT. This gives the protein CASNLWRGSVSDTQYF.

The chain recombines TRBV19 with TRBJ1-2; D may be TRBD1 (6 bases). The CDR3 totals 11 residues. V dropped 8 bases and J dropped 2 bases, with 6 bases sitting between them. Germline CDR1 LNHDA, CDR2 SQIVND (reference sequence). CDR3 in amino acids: CASGQNYGYTF. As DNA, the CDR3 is TGTGCCAGTGGACAGAACTATGGCTACACCTTC.

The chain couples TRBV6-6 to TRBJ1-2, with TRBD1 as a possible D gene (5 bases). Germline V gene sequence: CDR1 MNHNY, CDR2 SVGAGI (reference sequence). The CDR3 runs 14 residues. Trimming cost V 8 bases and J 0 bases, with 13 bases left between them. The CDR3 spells CASGGGLANYGYTF. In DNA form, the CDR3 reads TGTGCCAGCGGGGGGGGACTAGCTAACTATGGCTACACCTTC.

CDR3 sequence: CSARAGFGQETQYF. DNA for the CDR3: TGCAGCGCCAGAGCAGGGTTTGGCCAAGAGACCCAGTACTTC. The chain links TRBV29-1 to TRBJ2-5; a weak D match, TRBD1 (5 bases). Germline V gene sequence: CDR1 SQVTM, CDR2 ANQGSEA. The CDR3 sequence is 14 residues long. Trimming removed 7 bases at V and 1 base at J, with 16 bases between.

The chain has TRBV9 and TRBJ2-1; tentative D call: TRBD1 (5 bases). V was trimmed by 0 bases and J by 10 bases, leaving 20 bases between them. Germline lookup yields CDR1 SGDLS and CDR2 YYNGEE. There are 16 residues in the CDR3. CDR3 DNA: TGTGCCAGCAGCGTAGCTCTCCAGGGAAGCCTTGGGGAGCAGTTCTTC. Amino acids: CASSVALQGSLGEQFF.

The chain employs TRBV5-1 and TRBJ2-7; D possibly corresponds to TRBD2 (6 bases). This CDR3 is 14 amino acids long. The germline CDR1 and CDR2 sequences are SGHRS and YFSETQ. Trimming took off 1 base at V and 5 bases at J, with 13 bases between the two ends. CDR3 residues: CASSLTLAADEQYF. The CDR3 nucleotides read TGCGCCAGCAGCTTGACACTAGCTGCCGACGAGCAGTACTTC.

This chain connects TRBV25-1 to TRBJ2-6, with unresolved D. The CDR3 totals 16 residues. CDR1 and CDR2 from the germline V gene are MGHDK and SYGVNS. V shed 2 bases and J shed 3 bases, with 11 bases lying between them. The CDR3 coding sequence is TGTGCCAGCAGTGAAGAATTGGGCGGTGGGGCCAACGTCCTGACTTTC. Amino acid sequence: CASSEELGGGANVLTF.

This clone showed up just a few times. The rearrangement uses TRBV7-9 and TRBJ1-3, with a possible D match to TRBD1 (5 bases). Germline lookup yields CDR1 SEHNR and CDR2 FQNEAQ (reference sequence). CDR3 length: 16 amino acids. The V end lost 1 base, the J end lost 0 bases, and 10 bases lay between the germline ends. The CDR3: CASSLGGEHSGNTIYF. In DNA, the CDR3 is TGTGCCAGCAGCTTAGGGGGGGAGCACTCTGGAAACACCATATATTTT.

CDR3: CASSPGNEQFF. Here the CDR3 DNA reads TGTGCCAGCTCACCAGGAAATGAGCAGTTCTTC. This rearrangement joins TRBV18 to TRBJ2-1; D unresolved. The CDR3 runs 11 residues. Germline CDR1 and CDR2: KGHSH and LQKENI. V lost 2 bases and J 7 bases, leaving 3 bases between the germline ends.

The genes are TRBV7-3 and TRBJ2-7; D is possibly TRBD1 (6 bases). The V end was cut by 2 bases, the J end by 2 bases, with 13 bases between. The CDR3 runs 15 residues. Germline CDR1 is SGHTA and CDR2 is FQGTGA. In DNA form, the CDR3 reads TGTGCCAGCAGCTTAGGCCCCGGGACAACCTACGAGCAGTACTTC. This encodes CASSLGPGTTYEQYF.

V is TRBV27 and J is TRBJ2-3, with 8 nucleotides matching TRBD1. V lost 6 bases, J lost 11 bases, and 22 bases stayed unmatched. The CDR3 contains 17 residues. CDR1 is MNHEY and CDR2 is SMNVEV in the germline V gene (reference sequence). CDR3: CASRLNSRDRLRSQQYF. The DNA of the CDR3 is TGTGCCAGCAGGCTTAACTCCCGGGACAGGCTCCGATCTCAGCAGTATTTT.

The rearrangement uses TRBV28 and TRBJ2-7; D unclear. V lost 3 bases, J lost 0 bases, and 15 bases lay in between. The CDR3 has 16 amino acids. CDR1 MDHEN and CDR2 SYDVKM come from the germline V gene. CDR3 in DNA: TGTGCCAGCAGTTTTCTCGTCGGTCTCCGCTCCTACGAGCAGTACTTC. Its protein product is CASSFLVGLRSYEQYF.

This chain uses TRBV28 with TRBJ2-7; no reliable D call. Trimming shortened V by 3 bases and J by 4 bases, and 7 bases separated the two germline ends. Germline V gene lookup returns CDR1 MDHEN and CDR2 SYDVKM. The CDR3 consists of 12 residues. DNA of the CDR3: TGTGCCAGCAGTTTTTCCGGTTACGAGCAGTACTTC. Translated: CASSFSGYEQYF.

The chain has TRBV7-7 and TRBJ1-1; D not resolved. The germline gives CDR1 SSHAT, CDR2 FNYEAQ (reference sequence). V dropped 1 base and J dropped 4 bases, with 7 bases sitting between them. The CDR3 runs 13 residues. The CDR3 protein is CASSLGEGTEAFF. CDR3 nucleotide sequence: TGTGCCAGCAGCTTAGGGGAGGGCACTGAAGCTTTCTTT.

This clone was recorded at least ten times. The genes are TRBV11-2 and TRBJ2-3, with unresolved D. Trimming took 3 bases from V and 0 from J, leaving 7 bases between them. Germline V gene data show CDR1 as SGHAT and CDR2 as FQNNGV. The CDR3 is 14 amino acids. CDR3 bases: TGTGCCAGCAGCTTCTGGGGTAGCACAGATACGCAGTATTTT. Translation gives CASSFWGSTDTQYF.

CDR3 protein: CAISEGGGETQYF. The CDR3 nucleotides read TGTGCCATCAGTGAAGGAGGGGGGGAGACCCAGTACTTC. V is TRBV10-3 and J is TRBJ2-5; D possibly uses TRBD1 or TRBD2 (6 bases each). The CDR3 has 13 amino acids. V lost 3 bases and J lost 5, with 10 bases in between. Germline assignment: CDR1 ENHRY and CDR2 SYGVKD.